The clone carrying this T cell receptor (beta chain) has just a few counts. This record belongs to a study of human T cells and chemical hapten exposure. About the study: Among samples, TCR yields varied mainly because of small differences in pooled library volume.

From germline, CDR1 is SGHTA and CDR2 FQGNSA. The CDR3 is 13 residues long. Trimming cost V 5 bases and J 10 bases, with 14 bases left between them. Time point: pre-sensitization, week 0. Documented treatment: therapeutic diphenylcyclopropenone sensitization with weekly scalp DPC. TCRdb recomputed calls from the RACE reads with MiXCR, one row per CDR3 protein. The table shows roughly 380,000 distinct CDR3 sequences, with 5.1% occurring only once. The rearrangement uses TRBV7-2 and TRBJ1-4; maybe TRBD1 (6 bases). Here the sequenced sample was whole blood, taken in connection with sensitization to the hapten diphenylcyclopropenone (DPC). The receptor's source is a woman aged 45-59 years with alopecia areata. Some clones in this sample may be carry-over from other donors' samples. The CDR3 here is CASSHPQGGKLFF. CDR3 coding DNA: TGTGCCAGCAGCCATCCACAGGGAGGAAAACTGTTTTTT.